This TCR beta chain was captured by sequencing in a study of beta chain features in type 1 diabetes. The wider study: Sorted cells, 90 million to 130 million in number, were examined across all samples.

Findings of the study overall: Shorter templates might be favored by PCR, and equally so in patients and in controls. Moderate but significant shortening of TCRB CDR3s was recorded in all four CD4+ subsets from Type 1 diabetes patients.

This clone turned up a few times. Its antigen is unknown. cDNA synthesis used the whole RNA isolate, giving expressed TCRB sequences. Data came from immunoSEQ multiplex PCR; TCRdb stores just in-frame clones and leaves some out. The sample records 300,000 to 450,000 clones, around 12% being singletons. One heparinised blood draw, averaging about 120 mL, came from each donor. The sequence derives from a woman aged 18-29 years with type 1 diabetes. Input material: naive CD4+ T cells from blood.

The CDR3 protein is CASRPGMGNTEAFF. Written as DNA, the CDR3 is TGTGCCAGCAGACCGGGAATGGGAAACACTGAAGCTTTCTTT. The V gene is TRBV25-1, the J gene TRBJ1-1; D ambiguous. The CDR3 covers 14 residues. V was shortened by 6 bases and J by 2 bases, with 13 bases between the two germline ends. Germline values: CDR1 MGHDK, CDR2 SYGVNS. Full variable domain (remainder filled in from reference TRBV25-1 and TRBJ1-1): EADIYQTPRYLVIGTGKKITLECSQTMGHDKMYWYQQDPGMELHLIHYSYGVNSTEKGDLSSESTVSRIRTEHFPLTLESARPSHTSQYLCASRPGMGNTEAFFGQGTRLTVV.